Below, 10 T cell receptor beta chains from the same sample are listed, as sequenced in a study of cytomegalovirus exposure and HLA in healthy donors. Sequenced by immunoSEQ multiplex PCR; TCRdb stores in-frame clones only, minus some. The sample holds under 350,000 clones, approximately 83% seen once. Sequencing input: PBMCs. These receptors originate from a woman aged 18-30 years in good health and CMV-seronegative.

This sequence joins TRBV6-1 and TRBJ1-5; TRBD1 might be the D (6 bases). Trimming shortened V by 4 bases and J by 0 bases, and 13 bases separated the two germline ends. Germline V gene data show CDR1 as MNHNS and CDR2 as SASEGT. The CDR3 extends over 16 amino acids. The chain's CDR3 is CASSAPGQLSNQPQHF. The CDR3 DNA is TGTGCCAGCAGTGCCCCTGGACAGCTTAGCAATCAGCCCCAGCATTTT.

This clone was detected only once. The CDR3 region has the DNA TGTGCCAGCAGGGACGAGACAGAGGGACATAATGAAAAACTGTTTTTT. This gives the protein CASRDETEGHNEKLFF. The V and J genes are TRBV7-2 and TRBJ1-4, with TRBD1 as a possible D gene (6 bases). This CDR3 region has 16 residues. Germline V lookup: CDR1 SGHTA, CDR2 FQGNSA. The V gene lost 6 bases and the J gene lost 4 bases, with 18 bases spanning the gap.

The genes are TRBV2 and TRBJ2-7; 12 nucleotides match TRBD2. The germline gives CDR1 SNHLY, CDR2 FYNNEI. The CDR3 contains 15 residues. The ends lost 9 bases at V and 2 bases at J; junction bases unmatched: 8. The CDR3 sequence: CARSELAGGPYEQYF. CDR3 nucleotides: TGTGCCAGGTCAGAACTAGCGGGAGGCCCCTACGAGCAGTACTTC.

The gene calls are TRBV14 and TRBJ2-7; D is perhaps TRBD1 (6 bases). The ends were cut back, 3 bases at V and 3 bases at J, with 18 bases in the middle. Germline V gene data show CDR1 as SGHDN and CDR2 as FVKESK. The CDR3 extends over 16 amino acids. CDR3 in amino acids: CASSQRPGQPIYEQYF. CDR3 nucleotides: TGTGCCAGCAGCCAGAGGCCCGGACAGCCCATCTACGAGCAGTACTTC. Full variable domain (outside the CDR3, taken from reference TRBV14 and TRBJ2-7): EAGVTQFPSHSVIEKGQTVTLRCDPISGHDNLYWYRRVMGKEIKFLLHFVKESKQDESGMPNNRFLAERTGGTYSTLKVQPAELEDSGVYFCASSQRPGQPIYEQYFGPGTRLTVT.

This clone was seen only once. The rearrangement joins TRBV11-2 to TRBJ2-1, with D perhaps TRBD2 (5 bases). There are 14 residues in the CDR3. The germline V gene encodes CDR1 SGHAT and CDR2 FQNNGV. V shed 2 bases and J shed 4 bases, with 9 bases lying between them. The CDR3 region is CASSLSGAYNEQFF. DNA for the CDR3: TGTGCCAGCAGCTTAAGCGGAGCTTACAATGAGCAGTTCTTC.

This clone appeared a few times. The rearrangement joins TRBV4-1 to TRBJ2-2; D is undetermined. This CDR3 is 11 amino acids long. V gave up 2 bases and J gave up 7 bases, with 2 bases separating them. The germline CDR1 and CDR2 sequences are MGHRA and YSYEKL. Written as DNA, the CDR3 is TGCGCCAGCAGCCAATACGGGGAGCTGTTTTTT. Amino acids: CASSQYGELFF.

J is TRBJ2-1 and V is TRBV4-1; 9 nucleotides match TRBD1. Germline assignment: CDR1 MGHRA and CDR2 YSYEKL. After removal of 5 bases from V and 8 bases from J, the junction contained 10 bases not matched to a gene. CDR3 length equals 15 residues. CDR3 in amino acids: CASSNPGQGNHEQFF. The CDR3 region has the DNA TGCGCCAGCAGCAATCCGGGACAGGGAAACCATGAGCAGTTCTTC.

The chain is built from TRBV11-3 and TRBJ2-5; 7 nucleotides match TRBD1. Losses at the gene ends were 5 bases for V and 2 bases for J; bases not matched to a gene: 5. This CDR3 region has 14 residues. CDR1 and CDR2 (germline): SGHNT, YENEEA. The CDR3: CASSDDRVQETQYF. CDR3 nucleotide sequence: TGTGCCAGCAGCGACGACAGGGTTCAAGAGACCCAGTACTTC.

V gene TRBV6-4 combines with J gene TRBJ1-1; possible D gene TRBD1, 5 bases. V dropped 4 bases and J dropped 1 base, with 7 bases sitting between them. Germline V gene data show CDR1 as MRHNA and CDR2 as SNTAGT. This CDR3 is built from 13 residues. CDR3 coding DNA: TGTGCCAGCAGTGGGGACTGGAACACTGAAGCTTTCTTT. Protein sequence: CASSGDWNTEAFF.

The genes are TRBV6-5 and TRBJ1-1; TRBD1 matches 11 bases. V dropped 2 bases and J dropped 9; count of bases not matched to a gene: 11. This CDR3 is built from 16 residues. Per the germline V gene, CDR1 is MNHEY and CDR2 is SVGAGI. The CDR3 region has the DNA TGTGCCAGCAGTTACCCTCCGGGACAGGGGGACAGTCAAGCTTTCTTT. The encoded protein is CASSYPPGQGDSQAFF.